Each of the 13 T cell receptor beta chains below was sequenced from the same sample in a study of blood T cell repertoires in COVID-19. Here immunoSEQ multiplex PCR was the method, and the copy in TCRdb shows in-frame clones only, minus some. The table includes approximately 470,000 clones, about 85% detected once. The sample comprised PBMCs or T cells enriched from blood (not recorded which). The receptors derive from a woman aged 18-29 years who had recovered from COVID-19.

The DNA for the CDR3 is TGTGCCACCAGTGAACAGGGGAGACGCCTGTGGCGGGTTGAAGCTTTCTTT. Translating gives CATSEQGRRLWRVEAFF. The chain employs TRBV24-1 and TRBJ1-1; 7 bases line up with TRBD1. The germline V gene has CDR1 KGHDR and CDR2 SFDVKD. The CDR3 consists of 17 residues. The V gene end was trimmed by 4 bases and the J gene end by 7 bases; junction bases not matched to a gene: 17.

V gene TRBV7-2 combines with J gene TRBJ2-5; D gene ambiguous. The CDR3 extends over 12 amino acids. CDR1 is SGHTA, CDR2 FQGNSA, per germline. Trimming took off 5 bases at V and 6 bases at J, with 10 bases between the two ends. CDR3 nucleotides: TGTGCCAGCAGCCTCTTCGAGAAGACCCAGTACTTC. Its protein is CASSLFEKTQYF.

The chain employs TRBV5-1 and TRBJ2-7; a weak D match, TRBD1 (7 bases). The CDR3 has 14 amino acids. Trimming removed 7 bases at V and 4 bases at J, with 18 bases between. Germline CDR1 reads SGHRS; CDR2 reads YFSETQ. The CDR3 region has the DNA TGCGCCAGCGCGCCTTCAGGGGGGAAATACGAGCAGTACTTC. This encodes CASAPSGGKYEQYF. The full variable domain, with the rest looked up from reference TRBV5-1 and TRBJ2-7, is KAGVTQTPRYLIKTRGQQVTLSCSPISGHRSVSWYQQTPGQGLQFLFEYFSETQRNKGNFPGRFSGRQFSNSRSEMNVSTLELGDSALYLCASAPSGGKYEQYFGPGTRLTVT.

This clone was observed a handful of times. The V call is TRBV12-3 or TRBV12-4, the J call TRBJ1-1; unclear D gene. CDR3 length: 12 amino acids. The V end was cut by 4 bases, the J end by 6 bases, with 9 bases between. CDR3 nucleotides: TGTGCCAGCAGTTCCGTTGTCGCTGAAGCTTTCTTT. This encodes CASSSVVAEAFF.

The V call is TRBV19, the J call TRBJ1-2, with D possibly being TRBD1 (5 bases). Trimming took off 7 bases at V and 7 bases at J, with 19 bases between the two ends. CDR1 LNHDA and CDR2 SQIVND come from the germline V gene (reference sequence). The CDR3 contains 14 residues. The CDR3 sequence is CASTLGEGLGGYTF. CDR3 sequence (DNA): TGTGCCAGTACCCTCGGGGAGGGACTGGGTGGCTACACCTTC.

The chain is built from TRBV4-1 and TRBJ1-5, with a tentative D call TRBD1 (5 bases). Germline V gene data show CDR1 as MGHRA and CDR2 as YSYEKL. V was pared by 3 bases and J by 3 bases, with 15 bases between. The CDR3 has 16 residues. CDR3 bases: TGCGCCAGCAGCCAGGGTCCCCTGGGGCTCAATCAGCCCCAGCATTTT. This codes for CASSQGPLGLNQPQHF.

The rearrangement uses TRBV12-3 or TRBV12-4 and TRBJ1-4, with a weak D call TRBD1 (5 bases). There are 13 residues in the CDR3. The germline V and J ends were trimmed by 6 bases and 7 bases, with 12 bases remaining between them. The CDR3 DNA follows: TGTGCCAGCAGAGGGAGGGGAGGTGAAAAACTGTTTTTT. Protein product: CASRGRGGEKLFF.

In DNA, the CDR3 is TGTGCCAGCAGTTTATCGGGGGCTAGCGGGGGGTTCTACAATGAGCAGTTCTTC. Its protein is CASSLSGASGGFYNEQFF. V gene TRBV27 combines with J gene TRBJ2-1; 11 bases map to TRBD2. CDR1 and CDR2 (germline): MNHEY, SMNVEV (reference sequence). CDR3 length: 18 residues. V lost 0 bases to trimming and J lost 3 bases; unmatched junction nucleotides: 7.

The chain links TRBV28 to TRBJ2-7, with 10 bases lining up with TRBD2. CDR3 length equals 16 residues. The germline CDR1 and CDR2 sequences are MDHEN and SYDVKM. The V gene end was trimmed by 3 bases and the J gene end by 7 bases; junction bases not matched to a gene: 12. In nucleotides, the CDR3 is TGTGCCAGCAGTTTGTTTGGGCAAGCGGGGGGGCGGGAGCAGTACTTC. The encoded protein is CASSLFGQAGGREQYF.

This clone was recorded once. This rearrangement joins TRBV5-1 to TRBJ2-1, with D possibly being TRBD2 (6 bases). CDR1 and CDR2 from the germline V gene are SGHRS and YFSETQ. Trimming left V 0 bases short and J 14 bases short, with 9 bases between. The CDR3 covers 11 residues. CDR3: CASSLEGEEFF. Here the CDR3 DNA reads TGCGCCAGCAGCTTGGAAGGGGAGGAGTTCTTC. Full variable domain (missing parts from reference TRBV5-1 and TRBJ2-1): KAGVTQTPRYLIKTRGQQVTLSCSPISGHRSVSWYQQTPGQGLQFLFEYFSETQRNKGNFPGRFSGRQFSNSRSEMNVSTLELGDSALYLCASSLEGEEFFGPGTRLTVL.

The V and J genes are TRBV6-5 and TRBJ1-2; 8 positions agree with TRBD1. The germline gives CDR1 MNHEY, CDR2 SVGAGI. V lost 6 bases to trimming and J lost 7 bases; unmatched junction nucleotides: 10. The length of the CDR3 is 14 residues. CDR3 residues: CASSPNQGQGGYTF. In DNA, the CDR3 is TGTGCCAGCAGCCCAAATCAAGGACAGGGTGGCTACACCTTC.

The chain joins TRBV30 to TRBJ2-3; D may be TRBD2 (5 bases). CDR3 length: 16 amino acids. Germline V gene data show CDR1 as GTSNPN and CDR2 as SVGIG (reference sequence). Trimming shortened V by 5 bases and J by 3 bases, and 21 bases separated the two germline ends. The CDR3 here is CAWGIKRASGTDTQYF. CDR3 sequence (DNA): TGTGCCTGGGGAATAAAACGGGCCTCGGGGACAGATACGCAGTATTTT.

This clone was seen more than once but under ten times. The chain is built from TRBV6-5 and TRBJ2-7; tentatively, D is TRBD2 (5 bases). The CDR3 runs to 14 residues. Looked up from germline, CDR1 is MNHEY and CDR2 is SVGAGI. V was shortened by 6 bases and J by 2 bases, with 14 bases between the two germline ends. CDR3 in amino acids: CASSPGLGAYEQYF. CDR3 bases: TGTGCCAGCAGCCCCGGCCTGGGAGCCTACGAGCAGTACTTC.